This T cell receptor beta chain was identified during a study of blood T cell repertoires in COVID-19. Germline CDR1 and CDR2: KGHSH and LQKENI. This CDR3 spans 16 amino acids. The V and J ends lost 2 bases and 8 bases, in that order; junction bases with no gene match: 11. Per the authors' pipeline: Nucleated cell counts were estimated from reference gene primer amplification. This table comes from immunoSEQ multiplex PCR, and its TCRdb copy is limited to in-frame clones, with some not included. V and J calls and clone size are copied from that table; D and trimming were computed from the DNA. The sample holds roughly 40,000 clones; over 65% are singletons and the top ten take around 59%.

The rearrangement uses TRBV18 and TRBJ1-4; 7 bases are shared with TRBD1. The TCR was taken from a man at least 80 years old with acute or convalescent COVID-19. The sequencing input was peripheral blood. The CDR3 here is CASSPVGTELTEKLFF. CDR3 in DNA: TGTGCCAGCTCACCAGTCGGGACAGAGCTAACCGAAAAACTGTTTTTT.